This entry lists 26 T cell receptor beta chains sequenced from one sample in a study of regulatory T cells in long-lasting Graves disease. Time point indicated: newly diagnosed GD, antithyroid drugs for less than 3 months. RNA from PBMCs was the source of the TCR library. Construction of the TCR beta libraries employed iRepertoire HTBI primers in conjunction with Arm-PCR of CDR3 regions. MiXCR, run by TCRdb on the multiplex PCR reads, gives a single entry per CDR3 protein. The data show under 500,000 distinct CDR3 sequences, with less than 20% seen just once and about 10% held by the top ten. These data also formed part of another study, on T cells in Graves' hyperthyroidism and ophthalmopathy.

Sequencing was performed on peripheral blood mononuclear cells (PBMCs), taken at new diagnosis, from a patient treated with antithyroid drugs. Every receptor here comes from a woman under 40 with Graves disease.

This clonotype was detected ten times or more. This chain connects TRBV5-1 to TRBJ1-2, with 8 bases that match TRBD1. V gave up 3 bases and J gave up 3 bases; unmatched junction bases: 10. The CDR3 covers 16 residues. Per germline, CDR1 SGHRS and CDR2 YFSETQ. CDR3 sequence (DNA): TGCGCCAGCAGCTCCGATTTACAGGGGGTTGACTATGGCTACACCTTC. Encoded protein: CASSSDLQGVDYGYTF.

The chain has TRBV19 and TRBJ1-1; 11 bases agree with TRBD1. With 3 bases clipped from V and 4 bases from J, the junction kept 4 bases outside the gene matches. This CDR3 is built from 15 residues. The V gene's germline CDR1 is LNHDA and CDR2 SQIVND (reference sequence). The CDR3 nucleotides read TGTGCCAGTAGTATCAAGGGACAGGGGGTCACTGAAGCTTTCTTT. This encodes CASSIKGQGVTEAFF.

This clonotype was observed at least ten times. The rearrangement joins TRBV12-3 or TRBV12-4 to TRBJ2-4; D gene unclear. Trimming removed 5 bases at V and 2 bases at J, with 13 bases between. This CDR3 has 15 residues. CDR3 bases: TGTGCCAGCAGTCCATCCTCGGGTCCCAAAAACATTCAGTACTTC. It translates to CASSPSSGPKNIQYF.

The table lists this clonotype with many counts. V usage is TRBV11-2 and J usage is TRBJ2-1; 8 bases line up with TRBD2. CDR3 size: 13 residues. Trimming cost V 0 bases and J 12 bases; bases outside gene matches: 4. Germline CDR1 is SGHAT and CDR2 is FQNNGV. The CDR3 sequence: CASSLESSGRQFF. CDR3 coding DNA: TGTGCCAGCAGCTTAGAGTCCAGCGGGAGGCAGTTCTTC.

In its sample, this clonotype was seen once. Given a much more abundant clone one base away, this may be a read error. This sequence joins TRBV28 and TRBJ2-5; possibly TRBD2 for D (6 bases). V was pared by 7 bases and J by 5 bases, with 14 bases between. This CDR3 is built from 13 residues. Germline values: CDR1 MDHEN, CDR2 SYDVKM. Here the CDR3 reads CASTTPGGETQYF. The CDR3 region has the DNA TGTGCCAGCACGACACCTGGAGGGGAGACCCAGTACTTC.

This clonotype was seen many times. This sequence joins TRBV28 and TRBJ1-1; D may be TRBD1 (5 bases). V lost 6 bases, J lost 4 bases, and 6 bases lay in between. The length of the CDR3 is 11 residues. Germline-derived CDR1 and CDR2 are MDHEN and SYDVKM. The CDR3 reads CASSDSTEAFF. Written as DNA, the CDR3 is TGTGCCAGCAGCGACAGCACTGAAGCTTTCTTT.

In this sample, this clonotype turned up many times. The gene calls are TRBV7-9 and TRBJ1-2, with D possibly TRBD1 on 6 matching bases. CDR3 length: 15 residues. Trimming left V 1 base short and J 6 bases short, with 15 bases between. Germline V CDR1 and CDR2: SEHNR, FQNEAQ (reference sequence). The CDR3 DNA is TGTGCCAGCAGCTTAGGCGTGGGGGCAGGGAATGGCTACACCTTC. The encoded protein is CASSLGVGAGNGYTF.

The chain recombines TRBV5-5 with TRBJ2-5; TRBD2 matches at 12 bases. Per germline, CDR1 SGHKS and CDR2 YYEKEE (reference sequence). CDR3 length: 19 residues. With 4 bases clipped from V and 4 bases from J, the junction kept 17 bases outside the gene matches. CDR3 DNA: TGTGCCAGCAGCCTGGTTGGGGTGGGCGGACTAGCGGGAACAGAGACCCAGTACTTC. Translating it yields CASSLVGVGGLAGTETQYF.

This clonotype was counted at least ten times. The rearrangement links TRBV20-1 to TRBJ1-2; D remains unclear. V lost 1 base, J lost 8 bases, and 11 bases lay in between. In germline, CDR1 is DFQATT, CDR2 SNEGSKA (reference sequence). This CDR3 is 12 amino acids long. The CDR3 coding sequence is TGCAGTGCTAGAGTTCCCACGAGGGGCTACACCTTC. It is translated as CSARVPTRGYTF.

V usage is TRBV6-2 or TRBV6-3 and J usage is TRBJ1-2; the D gene is possibly TRBD1 (5 bases). The length of the CDR3 is 15 residues. Trimming cost V 6 bases and J 7 bases, with 21 bases left between them. Germline assignment: CDR1 MNHEY and CDR2 SVGEGT. CDR3 sequence reads: CASSNVGARDGGYTF. The DNA for the CDR3 is TGTGCCAGCAGCAACGTCGGGGCCAGGGATGGTGGCTACACCTTC.

This clonotype has at least ten counts. This chain connects TRBV28 to TRBJ2-7; 8 bases line up with TRBD2. Trimming removed 6 bases from V and 7 bases from J; junction bases left unmatched: 11. Germline V gene sequence: CDR1 MDHEN, CDR2 SYDVKM. The length of the CDR3 is 14 residues. CDR3 sequence reads: CASRPPGGPREQYF. In DNA form, the CDR3 reads TGTGCCAGCAGGCCCCCGGGGGGGCCCAGGGAGCAGTACTTC.

This clonotype was counted only a few times. The CDR3 loop reads CASSYGFGGVRNEQFF. DNA for the CDR3: TGCGCCAGCAGCTATGGTTTCGGGGGCGTGCGGAATGAGCAGTTCTTC. The J gene is TRBJ2-1, the V gene TRBV5-1; the D gene could be TRBD1 or TRBD2 (6 bases each). Germline values: CDR1 SGHRS, CDR2 YFSETQ. V was clipped by 3 bases and J by 7 bases, with 20 bases between them. The CDR3 loop spans 16 amino acids.

There are a few counts of this clonotype. Since no conserved phenylalanine or tryptophan closes the CDR3, a read error is the likely cause. This chain links TRBV3-1 with TRBJ2-5; D is perhaps TRBD1 (6 bases). V was shortened by 3 bases and J by 5 bases, with 13 bases between the two germline ends. This CDR3 contains 14 residues. Per germline, CDR1 LGHDT and CDR2 YNNKEL (reference sequence). The CDR3 DNA is TGTGCCAGCAGCCAGATGCAGGGGACGGAGACCCAGTACCTC. It translates to CASSQMQGTETQYL.

This clonotype occurred many times. This chain joins TRBV15 and TRBJ1-6, with TRBD1 matching over 7 bases. Germline assignment: CDR1 LNHNV and CDR2 YYDKDF (reference sequence). Losses at the gene ends were 4 bases for V and 9 bases for J; bases not matched to a gene: 6. The CDR3 runs 14 residues. The CDR3 DNA sequence: TGTGCCACCAGCAAGGGGACAGTTGGTTCACCCCTCCACTTT. Translation gives CATSKGTVGSPLHF.

This clonotype occurred many times. V usage is TRBV6-1 and J usage is TRBJ2-1; 8 nucleotides match TRBD2. Germline CDR1 and CDR2: MNHNS and SASEGT. This CDR3 is built from 15 residues. The V segment lost 6 bases and the J segment 5 bases; nucleotides outside the gene matches: 9. The CDR3 protein is CASSPAGVGDNEQFF. The CDR3, as DNA: TGTGCCAGCAGCCCAGCGGGGGTCGGGGACAATGAGCAGTTCTTC.

Ten or more counts support this clonotype. The rearrangement uses TRBV6-2 or TRBV6-3 and TRBJ1-2; the D is unclear. The germline gives CDR1 MNHEY, CDR2 SVGEGT. CDR3 length: 17 residues. Trimming removed 2 bases from V and 6 bases from J, with 22 bases in between. The CDR3 loop reads CASSYAMKRAGPHGYTF. Written as DNA, the CDR3 is TGTGCCAGCAGTTACGCAATGAAAAGGGCTGGTCCCCATGGCTACACCTTC.

This clonotype was detected many times. The V gene is TRBV12-3 or TRBV12-4, the J gene TRBJ1-1, with 7 bases aligning to TRBD1. V was pared by 6 bases and J by 5 bases, with 9 bases of the junction left unmatched. This CDR3 has 14 residues. The CDR3 DNA sequence: TGTGCCAGCAGCGAAGAGGGGGCGCGGACTGAAGCTTTCTTT. Translating gives CASSEEGARTEAFF.

This clonotype has ten or more counts. The genes are TRBV29-1 and TRBJ2-1; a weak D match, TRBD1 (6 bases). Germline CDR1 SQVTM, CDR2 ANQGSEA. V shed 3 bases and J shed 4 bases, with 13 bases lying between them. The CDR3 runs to 14 residues. The CDR3 nucleotides read TGCAGCGTTGAGACAGGCGACCGTTACAATGAGCAGTTCTTC. It encodes CSVETGDRYNEQFF.

This chain uses TRBV7-9 with TRBJ1-1; D is uncertain. The germline V and J ends were trimmed by 6 bases and 0 bases, with 17 bases remaining between them. The CDR3 loop spans 16 amino acids. Germline V gene data show CDR1 as SEHNR and CDR2 as FQNEAQ (reference sequence). CDR3 sequence (DNA): TGTGCCAGCAGTCTTCTCCGACGGACGGTGAACACTGAAGCTTTCTTT. This translates into CASSLLRRTVNTEAFF.

Many counts were recorded for this clonotype. The chain uses TRBV28 and TRBJ2-5; D not resolved. The V end was cut by 10 bases, the J end by 5 bases, with 14 bases between. This CDR3 has 12 residues. Germline-derived CDR1 and CDR2 are MDHEN and SYDVKM. The chain's CDR3 is CATHTQVETQYF. As DNA, the CDR3 is TGTGCCACCCACACCCAGGTGGAGACCCAGTACTTC. Using reference TRBV28 and TRBJ2-5 for the parts outside the CDR3, the full variable domain is DVKVTQSSRYLVKRTGEKVFLECVQDMDHENMFWYRQDPGLGLRLIYFSYDVKMKEKGDIPEGYSVSREKKERFSLILESASTNQTSMYLCATHTQVETQYFGPGTRLLVL.

At least ten counts were recorded for this clonotype. J is TRBJ2-1 and V is TRBV7-9; TRBD2 aligns across 9 bases. The CDR3 has 16 amino acids. Trimming cost V 5 bases and J 4 bases; bases outside gene matches: 9. Germline loops: CDR1 SEHNR, CDR2 FQNEAQ (reference sequence). The DNA for the CDR3 is TGTGCCAGCAGCGACAAGGGTAGCGGGGGTTACAATGAGCAGTTCTTC. As protein: CASSDKGSGGYNEQFF.

The rearrangement uses TRBV5-1 and TRBJ2-2, with D perhaps TRBD1 (6 bases). Trimming took off 4 bases at V and 0 bases at J, with 10 bases between the two ends. The CDR3 length is 15 residues. Germline V CDR1 and CDR2: SGHRS, YFSETQ. The CDR3 DNA sequence: TGCGCCAGCAGCGAGGGACACCCGAACACCGGGGAGCTGTTTTTT. The encoded protein is CASSEGHPNTGELFF.

This clonotype was seen repeatedly, ten times or more. CDR3: CSARGASGTSTDTQYF. CDR3 coding DNA: TGCAGTGCTAGAGGTGCTAGCGGGACTAGCACAGATACGCAGTATTTT. The V gene is TRBV20-1, the J gene TRBJ2-3; 9 nucleotides match TRBD2. The ends lost 1 base at V and 0 bases at J; junction bases unmatched: 5. Germline V gives CDR1 DFQATT, CDR2 SNEGSKA (reference sequence). The CDR3 sequence is 16 residues long.

The V call is TRBV27, the J call TRBJ1-2, with TRBD1 matching over 8 bases. Trimming took 2 bases from V and 4 from J; bases not matched to a gene: 6. The CDR3 length is 15 residues. Germline V gene sequence: CDR1 MNHEY, CDR2 SMNVEV (reference sequence). As DNA, the CDR3 is TGTGCCAGCAGTTTAGGGGCCGGGACAGGCTATGGCTACACCTTC. This gives the protein CASSLGAGTGYGYTF.

In its sample, this clonotype was seen many times. This chain links TRBV12-3 or TRBV12-4 with TRBJ1-1; a weak D match, TRBD1 (5 bases). The CDR3 length is 16 residues. The V gene lost 7 bases and the J gene lost 6 bases, with 24 bases spanning the gap. The CDR3 loop reads CASTFSYNPRGAEAFF. The CDR3 bases are TGTGCCAGCACCTTTTCATACAACCCCCGGGGCGCTGAAGCTTTCTTT.

The table lists this clonotype with many counts. Here the CDR3 reads CASISWEMNTEAFF. The CDR3 DNA reads as TGTGCCAGCATTAGTTGGGAGATGAACACTGAAGCTTTCTTT. This rearrangement joins TRBV6-1 to TRBJ1-1; D is uncertain. Per the germline V gene, CDR1 is MNHNS and CDR2 is SASEGT. Trimming cost V 7 bases and J 0 bases, with 12 bases left between them. This CDR3 spans 14 amino acids.